A single sample is the source of the 5 T cell receptor beta chains below, sequenced in a study of cytomegalovirus exposure and HLA in healthy donors. PCR was performed using 60 Vbeta and 13 Jbeta primers. Measured with immunoSEQ multiplex PCR; TCRdb has only the in-frame clones, and not every one. Counted here are 150,000 to 200,000 clones, 77% occurring once; the ten biggest clones make up around 1.5%. The sample was PBMCs. The receptor set was obtained from a woman younger than 45 in good health and CMV-seropositive.

This clone was counted only a few times. The rearrangement uses TRBV5-8 and TRBJ1-1; 7 bases line up with TRBD1. This CDR3 contains 15 residues. J gave up 4 bases and V 3 bases, and 9 bases lay outside the gene matches. Germline V lookup: CDR1 SGHTS, CDR2 YDEGEE. The CDR3 bases are TGTGCCAGCAGCTGGGGCTCCGACAGGGTCACTGAAGCTTTCTTT. Protein sequence: CASSWGSDRVTEAFF.

The chain links TRBV27 to TRBJ2-3; 7 bases fit TRBD2. V lost 7 bases and J lost 2; bases outside the gene matches: 9. The germline gives CDR1 MNHEY, CDR2 SMNVEV (reference sequence). There are 15 residues in the CDR3. Here the CDR3 DNA reads TGTGCCAGCACCCGCAGCGGGACGTACACAGATACGCAGTATTTT. This gives the protein CASTRSGTYTDTQYF.

This chain uses TRBV20-1 with TRBJ2-4; no firm D call. V was pared by 3 bases and J by 12 bases, with 9 bases between. CDR3 length: 10 amino acids. Germline V gene sequence: CDR1 DFQATT, CDR2 SNEGSKA (reference sequence). As DNA, the CDR3 is TGCAGTGCTAGGGAGATTAATCAGTACTTC. Its translation is CSAREINQYF.

Worth noting for this clone: An end of the junction differs from the germline gene, which may be a read error. The genes are TRBV30 and TRBJ1-4; D not certain. CDR1 is GTSNPN, CDR2 SVGIG, per germline (reference sequence). The CDR3 is 13 amino acids. CDR3 coding DNA: TGTGTCTGGAGTGGCAGGTTAATCGAAAAACTGTTTTTT. Its translation: CVWSGRLIEKLFF.

The chain joins TRBV14 to TRBJ1-2, with D tentatively TRBD1 (6 bases). V was pared by 6 bases and J by 4 bases, with 18 bases between. The CDR3 loop spans 15 amino acids. Germline-derived CDR1 and CDR2 are SGHDN and FVKESK. The CDR3 protein is CASSQQGVGLYGYTF. The CDR3 nucleotides read TGTGCCAGCAGTCAACAGGGTGTCGGGCTCTATGGCTACACCTTC.